The TCR beta chain under discussion was sequenced for a study of blood T cell repertoires in COVID-19. Living in about 25 US areas, the participants were between roughly 18 and 95 years of age. Cohort assignment relied on participant-reported clinical history. The CDR3 contains 17 residues. V shed 5 bases and J 0 bases; nucleotides not matched to a gene: 9. Germline CDR1 is MRHNA and CDR2 is SNTAGT. Authors' analysis steps: How many nucleated cells were present was estimated from reference gene primer amplification. The table came from immunoSEQ multiplex PCR; TCRdb's copy has only in-frame clones and leaves some out. The D gene and trimming were derived from the DNA, and the V and J assignments and clone size from that table. The repertoire holds 200,000 to 250,000 clones, 86% seen once, with 3.1% in the top ten.

The TCR sequence derives from a woman aged 45-59 years in a cohort exposed to, infected with or recovered from COVID-19 (not recorded which). The source material was PBMCs or T cells enriched from blood (not recorded which). The chain employs TRBV6-4 and TRBJ1-4, with 7 bases identical to TRBD1. CDR3 nucleotide sequence: TGTGCCAGCAGTACCGGGACAGCGCAGGCAACTAATGAAAAACTGTTTTTT. Its protein is CASSTGTAQATNEKLFF.